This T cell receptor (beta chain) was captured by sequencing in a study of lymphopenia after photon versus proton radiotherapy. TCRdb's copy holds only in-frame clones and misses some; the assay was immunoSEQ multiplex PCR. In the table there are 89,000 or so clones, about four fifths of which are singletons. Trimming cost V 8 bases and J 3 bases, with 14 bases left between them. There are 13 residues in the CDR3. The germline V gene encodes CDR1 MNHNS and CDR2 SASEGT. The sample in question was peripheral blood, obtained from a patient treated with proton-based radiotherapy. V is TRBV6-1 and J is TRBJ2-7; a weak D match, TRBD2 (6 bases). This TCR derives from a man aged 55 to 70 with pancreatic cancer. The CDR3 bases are TGTGCCAGCGCTGGTGTGGGACTCTACGAGCAGTACTTC. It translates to CASAGVGLYEQYF.